These 15 T cell receptor beta chains came from one sample sequenced in a study of blood T cells in healthy people across ages (dated by TCRdb to about 2015). Libraries were made using 5' RACE. TCRdb lists the instrument as Illumina HiSeq 2500. A second PCR of 7 to 11 cycles was performed with a sample-barcoded 5' primer and a J-beta primer mix. Clones were called with MiXCR by TCRdb after fastp trimmed the public reads at Q25, and only in-frame beta chains were retained. When rows share a CDR3 protein, they turn into one entry using the most common DNA and genes. The sample data list about 970,000 distinct CDR3 sequences, and about 53% of these were observed just once. The top ten clones comprise about 22% of the sample. Specimen: blood. The receptors come from a woman aged 55-69 years in good health.

The J gene is TRBJ2-7, the V gene TRBV20-1; 9 positions match TRBD1. CDR3 length: 14 residues. Trimming cost V 1 base and J 6 bases; bases outside gene matches: 7. CDR1 and CDR2 from the germline V gene are DFQATT and SNEGSKA (reference sequence). This chain's CDR3 is CSARGGQGVPEQYF. CDR3 bases: TGCAGTGCTAGAGGGGGACAGGGAGTTCCCGAGCAGTACTTC.

Only a few counts were recorded for this clonotype. J is TRBJ2-1 and V is TRBV2, with TRBD1 identical over 11 bases. This CDR3 contains 14 residues. V lost 10 bases to trimming and J lost 2 bases; unmatched junction nucleotides: 4. Germline V gene lookup returns CDR1 SNHLY and CDR2 FYNNEI. The CDR3 sequence: CATMGQGAYNEQFF. CDR3 coding DNA: TGTGCCACCATGGGACAGGGGGCCTACAATGAGCAGTTCTTC.

The chain recombines TRBV20-1 with TRBJ2-7, with 7 bases identical to TRBD2. The CDR3 is made up of 14 amino acids. CDR1 and CDR2 from the germline V gene are DFQATT and SNEGSKA (reference sequence). V gave up 5 bases and J gave up 4 bases; unmatched junction bases: 11. In DNA, the CDR3 is TGCAGTGCTTGGGAGACGGGGGGAGGGTACGAGCAGTACTTC. Translation: CSAWETGGGYEQYF.

CDR3 sequence reads: CASTGTGSPGGYTF. In DNA form, the CDR3 reads TGTGCCAGCACAGGGACAGGTTCCCCAGGTGGCTACACCTTC. The chain is built from TRBV12-3 or TRBV12-4 and TRBJ1-2; 8 bases are shared with TRBD1. There are 14 residues in the CDR3. V was clipped by 7 bases and J by 7 bases; unmatched bases: 11.

The CDR3 coding sequence is TGTGCCATCCCCGATTCCGCGGGATTGGCAACTAATGAAAAACTGTTTTTT. Protein: CAIPDSAGLATNEKLFF. The chain joins TRBV5-5 to TRBJ1-4; D not certain. Trimming shortened V by 9 bases and J by 0 bases, and 21 bases separated the two germline ends. The germline gives CDR1 SGHKS, CDR2 YYEKEE (reference sequence). The CDR3 sequence is 17 residues long.

The V and J genes are TRBV28 and TRBJ1-4; D not certain. This CDR3 contains 15 residues. CDR1 is MDHEN, CDR2 SYDVKM, per germline. The germline V and J ends were trimmed by 5 bases and 0 bases, with 10 bases remaining between them. CDR3 protein: CASSPSWATNEKLFF. CDR3 nucleotides: TGTGCCAGCAGTCCCTCCTGGGCAACTAATGAAAAACTGTTTTTT.

This clonotype was found a few times. The rearrangement uses TRBV11-1 and TRBJ2-1, with a weak D call TRBD2 (6 bases). The CDR3 covers 21 residues. Germline V gene data show CDR1 as SGHAT and CDR2 as FQDESV (reference sequence). The V and J ends lost 5 bases and 4 bases respectively, with 33 bases between them. This chain's CDR3 is CASSPSPQTSSSMSSYNEQFF. CDR3 in DNA: TGTGCCAGCAGCCCCTCCCCGCAGACTAGTTCTTCGATGAGCTCTTACAATGAGCAGTTCTTC.

This chain uses TRBV28 with TRBJ2-5, with D perhaps TRBD2 (5 bases). The CDR3 has 13 residues. V was shortened by 4 bases and J by 5 bases, with 11 bases between the two germline ends. Germline CDR1 is MDHEN and CDR2 is SYDVKM. The CDR3 bases are TGTGCCAGCAGTTCTAGCAGTATGGAGACCCAGTACTTC. Translated: CASSSSSMETQYF.

This sequence joins TRBV7-2 and TRBJ2-5; D is unclear. Trimming left V 5 bases short and J 5 bases short, with 18 bases between. CDR1 and CDR2 from the germline V gene are SGHTA and FQGNSA. The CDR3 is 15 residues long. The DNA of the CDR3 is TGTGCCAGCAGCCTAAGACAAAGAGTGTATGAGACCCAGTACTTC. Protein sequence: CASSLRQRVYETQYF.

The chain employs TRBV3-1 and TRBJ2-7; D not certain. Trimming took 4 bases from V and 0 from J, leaving 13 bases between them. Germline CDR1 is LGHDT and CDR2 is YNNKEL (reference sequence). The CDR3 sequence is 15 residues long. The DNA for the CDR3 is TGTGCCAGCAGCCCTGGCCTACTAAGCTCCTACGAGCAGTACTTC. Encoded protein: CASSPGLLSSYEQYF.

The chain recombines TRBV4-1 with TRBJ1-4; D is possibly TRBD1 (5 bases). This CDR3 has 16 amino acids. Germline loops: CDR1 MGHRA, CDR2 YSYEKL. Trimming took 3 bases from V and 3 from J, leaving 14 bases between them. CDR3 DNA: TGCGCCAGCAGCCAGGTCTTACAGGCATCTAATGAAAAACTGTTTTTT. Its protein product is CASSQVLQASNEKLFF.

In this sample, this clonotype turned up many times. This chain links TRBV15 with TRBJ2-4, with D maybe TRBD1 (5 bases). CDR3 size: 16 residues. Deletions cut 1 base from V and 3 bases from J, with 13 bases between. Per the germline V gene, CDR1 is LNHNV and CDR2 is YYDKDF (reference sequence). CDR3 amino acids: CATSRATWGNKNIQYF. In DNA, the CDR3 is TGTGCCACCAGCAGAGCCACCTGGGGCAACAAAAACATTCAGTACTTC.

The V gene is TRBV5-1, the J gene TRBJ2-4, with D possibly called TRBD1 or TRBD2 (5 bases each). Trimming pared 5 bases from V and 0 bases from J, leaving 12 bases between. This CDR3 has 15 residues. Germline V gives CDR1 SGHRS, CDR2 YFSETQ. CDR3 sequence: CASRPEGIAKNIQYF. In nucleotides, the CDR3 is TGCGCCAGCAGACCAGAGGGGATAGCCAAAAACATTCAGTACTTC.

This clonotype was seen a few times. The chain links TRBV5-1 to TRBJ2-1, with D tentatively TRBD2 (5 bases). Germline V gene data show CDR1 as SGHRS and CDR2 as YFSETQ. V was clipped by 4 bases and J by 11 bases, with 13 bases between them. This CDR3 has 12 residues. CDR3 DNA: TGCGCCAGCAGCCAAGGAGGTCAGAAGCAGTTCTTC. This codes for CASSQGGQKQFF.

The rearrangement uses TRBV3-1 and TRBJ1-4, with D perhaps matching TRBD1 (6 bases). The V end lost 4 bases, the J end lost 10 bases, and 13 bases lay between the germline ends. Germline CDR1 and CDR2: LGHDT and YNNKEL (reference sequence). This CDR3 is 13 amino acids long. The CDR3 loop is CASSPGQLGKLFF. Here the CDR3 DNA reads TGTGCCAGCAGCCCGGGACAATTAGGAAAACTGTTTTTT.